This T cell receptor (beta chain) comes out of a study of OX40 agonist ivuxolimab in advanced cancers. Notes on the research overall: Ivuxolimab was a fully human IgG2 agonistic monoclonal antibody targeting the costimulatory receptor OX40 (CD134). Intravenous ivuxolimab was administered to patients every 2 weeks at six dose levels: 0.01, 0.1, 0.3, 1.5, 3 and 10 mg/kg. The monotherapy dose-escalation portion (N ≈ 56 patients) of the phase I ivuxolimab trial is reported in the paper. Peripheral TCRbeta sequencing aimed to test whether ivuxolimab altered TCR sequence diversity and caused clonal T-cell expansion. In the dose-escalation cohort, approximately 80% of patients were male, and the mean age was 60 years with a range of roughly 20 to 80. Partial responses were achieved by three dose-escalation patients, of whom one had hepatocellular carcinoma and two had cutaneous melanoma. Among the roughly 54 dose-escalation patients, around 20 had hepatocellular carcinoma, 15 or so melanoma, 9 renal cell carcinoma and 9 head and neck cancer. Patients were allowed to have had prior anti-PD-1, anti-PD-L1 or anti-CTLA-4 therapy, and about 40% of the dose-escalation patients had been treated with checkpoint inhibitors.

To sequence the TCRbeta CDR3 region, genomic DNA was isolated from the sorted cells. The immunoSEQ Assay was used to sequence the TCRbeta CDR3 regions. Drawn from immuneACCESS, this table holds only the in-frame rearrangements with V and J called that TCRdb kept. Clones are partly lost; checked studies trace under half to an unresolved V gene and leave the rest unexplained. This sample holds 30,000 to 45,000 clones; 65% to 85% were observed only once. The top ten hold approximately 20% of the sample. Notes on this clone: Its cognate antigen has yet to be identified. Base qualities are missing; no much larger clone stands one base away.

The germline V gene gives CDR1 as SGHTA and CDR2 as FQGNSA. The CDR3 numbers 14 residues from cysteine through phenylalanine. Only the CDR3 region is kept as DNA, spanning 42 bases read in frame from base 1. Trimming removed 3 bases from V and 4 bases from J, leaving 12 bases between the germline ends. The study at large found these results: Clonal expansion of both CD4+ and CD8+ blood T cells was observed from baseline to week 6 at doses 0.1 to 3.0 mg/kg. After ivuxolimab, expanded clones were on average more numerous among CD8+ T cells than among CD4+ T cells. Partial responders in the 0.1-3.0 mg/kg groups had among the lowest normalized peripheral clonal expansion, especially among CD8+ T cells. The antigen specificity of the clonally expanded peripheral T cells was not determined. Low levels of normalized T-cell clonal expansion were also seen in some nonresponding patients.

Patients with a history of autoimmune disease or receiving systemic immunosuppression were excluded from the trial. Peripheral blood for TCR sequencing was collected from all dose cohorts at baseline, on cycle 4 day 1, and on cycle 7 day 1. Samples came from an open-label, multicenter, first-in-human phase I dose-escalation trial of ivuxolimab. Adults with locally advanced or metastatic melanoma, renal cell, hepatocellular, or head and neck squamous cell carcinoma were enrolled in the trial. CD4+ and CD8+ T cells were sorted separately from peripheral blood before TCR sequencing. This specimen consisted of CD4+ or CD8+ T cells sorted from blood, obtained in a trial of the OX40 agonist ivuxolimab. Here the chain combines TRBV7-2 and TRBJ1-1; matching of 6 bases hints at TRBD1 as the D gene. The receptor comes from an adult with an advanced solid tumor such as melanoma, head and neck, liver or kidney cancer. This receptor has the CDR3 CASSLSLGGTEAFF. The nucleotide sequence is TGTGCCAGCAGCTTGTCCTTAGGGGGCACTGAAGCTTTCTTT.